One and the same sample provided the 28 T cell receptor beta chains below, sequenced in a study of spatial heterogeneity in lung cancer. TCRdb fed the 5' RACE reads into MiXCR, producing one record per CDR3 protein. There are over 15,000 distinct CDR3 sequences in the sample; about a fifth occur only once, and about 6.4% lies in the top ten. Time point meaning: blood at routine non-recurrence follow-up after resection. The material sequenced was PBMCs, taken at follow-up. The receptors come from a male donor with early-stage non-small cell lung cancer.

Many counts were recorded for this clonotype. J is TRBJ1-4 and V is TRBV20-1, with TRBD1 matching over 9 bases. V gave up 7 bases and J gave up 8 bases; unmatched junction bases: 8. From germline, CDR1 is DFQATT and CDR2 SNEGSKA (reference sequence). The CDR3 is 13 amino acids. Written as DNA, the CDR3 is TGCAGTGTGTTCCAGGACAGGGGCGAAAAACTGTTTTTT. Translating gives CSVFQDRGEKLFF.

CDR3 in amino acids: CASSVSGAPDTQYF. CDR3 sequence (DNA): TGTGCCAGCAGTGTTTCGGGGGCCCCAGATACGCAGTATTTT. The V and J genes are TRBV25-1 and TRBJ2-3; D could derive from TRBD1 or TRBD2 (6 bases each). The germline V gene has CDR1 MGHDK and CDR2 SYGVNS. The CDR3 runs 14 residues. Trimming removed 4 bases from V and 4 bases from J, with 12 bases in between.

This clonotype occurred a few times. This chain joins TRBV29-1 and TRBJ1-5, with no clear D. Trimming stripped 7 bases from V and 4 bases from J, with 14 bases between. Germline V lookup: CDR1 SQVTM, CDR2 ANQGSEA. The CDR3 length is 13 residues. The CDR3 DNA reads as TGCAGCGCGATGTCGGCAGGAAATCAGCCCCAGCATTTT. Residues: CSAMSAGNQPQHF.

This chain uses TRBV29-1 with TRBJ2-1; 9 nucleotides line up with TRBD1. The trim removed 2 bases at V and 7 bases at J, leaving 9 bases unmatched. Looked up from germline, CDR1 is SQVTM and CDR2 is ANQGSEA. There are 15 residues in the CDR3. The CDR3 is CSVESTGTGLNEQFF. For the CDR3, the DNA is TGCAGCGTTGAATCCACCGGGACAGGGTTGAATGAGCAGTTCTTC.

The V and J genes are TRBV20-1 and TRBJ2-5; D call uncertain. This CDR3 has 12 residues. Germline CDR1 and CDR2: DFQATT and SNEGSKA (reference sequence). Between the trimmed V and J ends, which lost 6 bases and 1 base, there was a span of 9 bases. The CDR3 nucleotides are TGCAGTGCCGGGTTGATCCAAGAGACCCAGTACTTC. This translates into CSAGLIQETQYF.

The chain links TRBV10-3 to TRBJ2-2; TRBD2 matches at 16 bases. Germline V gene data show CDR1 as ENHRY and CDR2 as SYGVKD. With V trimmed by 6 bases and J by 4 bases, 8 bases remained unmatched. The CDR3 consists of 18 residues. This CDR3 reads CAIRGTSGGARRTGELFF. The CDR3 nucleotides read TGTGCCATCAGGGGGACTAGCGGGGGGGCCCGCCGCACCGGGGAGCTGTTTTTT.

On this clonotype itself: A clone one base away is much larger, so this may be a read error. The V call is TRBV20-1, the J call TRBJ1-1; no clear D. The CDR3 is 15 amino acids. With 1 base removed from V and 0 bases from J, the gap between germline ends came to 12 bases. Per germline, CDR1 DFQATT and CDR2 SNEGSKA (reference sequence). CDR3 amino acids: CSARVSGQMNTEAFF. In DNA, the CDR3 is TGCAGTGCTAGAGTTAGTGGTCAGATGAACACTGAAGCTTTCTTT.

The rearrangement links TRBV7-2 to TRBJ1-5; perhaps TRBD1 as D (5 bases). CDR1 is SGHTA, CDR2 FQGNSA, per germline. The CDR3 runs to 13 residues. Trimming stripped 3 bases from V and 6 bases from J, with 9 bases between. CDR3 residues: CASSLRGGQPQHF. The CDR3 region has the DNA TGTGCCAGCAGCTTGAGGGGAGGTCAGCCCCAGCATTTT.

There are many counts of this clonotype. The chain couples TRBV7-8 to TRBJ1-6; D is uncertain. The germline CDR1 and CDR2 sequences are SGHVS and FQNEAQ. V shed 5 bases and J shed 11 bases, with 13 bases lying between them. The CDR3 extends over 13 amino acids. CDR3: CASSPGPRAPLHF. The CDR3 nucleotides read TGTGCCAGCAGCCCCGGACCTAGGGCACCCCTCCACTTT.

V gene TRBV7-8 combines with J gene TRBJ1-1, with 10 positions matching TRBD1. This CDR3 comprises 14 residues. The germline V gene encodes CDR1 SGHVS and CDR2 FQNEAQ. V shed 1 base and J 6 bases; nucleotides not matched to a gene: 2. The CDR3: CASSLGQGAPEAFF. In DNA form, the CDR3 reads TGTGCCAGCAGCTTAGGACAGGGGGCCCCTGAAGCTTTCTTT.

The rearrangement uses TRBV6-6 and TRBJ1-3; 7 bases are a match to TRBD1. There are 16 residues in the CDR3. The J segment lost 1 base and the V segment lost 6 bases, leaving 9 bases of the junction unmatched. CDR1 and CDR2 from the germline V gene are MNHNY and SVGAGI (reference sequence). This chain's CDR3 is CASRGQARTSGNTIYF. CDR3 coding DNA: TGTGCCAGCAGAGGACAGGCTCGGACTTCTGGAAACACCATATATTTT.

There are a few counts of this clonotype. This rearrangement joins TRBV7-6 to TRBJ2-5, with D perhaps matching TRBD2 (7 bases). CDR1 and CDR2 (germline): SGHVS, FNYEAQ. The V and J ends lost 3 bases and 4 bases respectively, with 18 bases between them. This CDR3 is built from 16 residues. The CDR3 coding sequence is TGTGCCAGCAGCTTGAGCTGGGGGGGGCCCGGAGAGACCCAGTACTTC. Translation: CASSLSWGGPGETQYF.

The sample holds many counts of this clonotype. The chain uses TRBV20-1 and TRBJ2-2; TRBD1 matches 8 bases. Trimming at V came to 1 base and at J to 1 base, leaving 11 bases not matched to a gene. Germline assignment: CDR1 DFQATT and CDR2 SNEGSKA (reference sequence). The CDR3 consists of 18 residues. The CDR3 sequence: CSARAAETGTGNTGELFF. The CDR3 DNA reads TGCAGTGCTAGAGCTGCGGAAACCGGGACAGGGAACACCGGGGAGCTGTTTTTT.

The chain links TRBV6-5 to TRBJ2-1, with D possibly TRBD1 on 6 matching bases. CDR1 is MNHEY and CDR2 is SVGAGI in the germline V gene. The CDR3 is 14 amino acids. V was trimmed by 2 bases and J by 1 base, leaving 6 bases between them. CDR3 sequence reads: CASSYRGSYNEQFF. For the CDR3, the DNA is TGTGCCAGCAGTTACAGGGGGTCCTACAATGAGCAGTTCTTC.

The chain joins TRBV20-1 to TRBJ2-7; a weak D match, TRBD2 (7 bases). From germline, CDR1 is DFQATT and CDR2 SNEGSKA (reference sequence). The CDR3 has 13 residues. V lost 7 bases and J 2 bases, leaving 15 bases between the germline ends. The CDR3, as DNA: TGCAGTGTTAGGGAGGGGGGCACCTACGAGCAGTACTTC. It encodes CSVREGGTYEQYF.

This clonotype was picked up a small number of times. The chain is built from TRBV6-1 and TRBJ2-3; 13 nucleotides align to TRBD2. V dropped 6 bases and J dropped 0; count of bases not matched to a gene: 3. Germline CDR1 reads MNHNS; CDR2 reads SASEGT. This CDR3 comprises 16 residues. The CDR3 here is CASSRLAGGSTDTQYF. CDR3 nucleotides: TGTGCCAGCAGCAGACTAGCGGGGGGTAGCACAGATACGCAGTATTTT.

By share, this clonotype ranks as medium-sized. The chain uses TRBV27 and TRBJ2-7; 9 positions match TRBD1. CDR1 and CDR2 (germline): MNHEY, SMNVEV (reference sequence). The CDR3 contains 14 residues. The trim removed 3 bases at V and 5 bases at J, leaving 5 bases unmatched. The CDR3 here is CASSLRQGGHEQYF. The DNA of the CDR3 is TGTGCCAGCAGTTTGAGACAGGGGGGTCACGAGCAGTACTTC.

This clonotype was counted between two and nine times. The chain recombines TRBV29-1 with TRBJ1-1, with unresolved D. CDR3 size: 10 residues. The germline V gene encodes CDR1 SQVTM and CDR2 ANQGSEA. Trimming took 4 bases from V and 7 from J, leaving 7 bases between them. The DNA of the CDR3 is TGCAGCGTTGGGGTGGTTGAAGCTTTCTTT. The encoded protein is CSVGVVEAFF.

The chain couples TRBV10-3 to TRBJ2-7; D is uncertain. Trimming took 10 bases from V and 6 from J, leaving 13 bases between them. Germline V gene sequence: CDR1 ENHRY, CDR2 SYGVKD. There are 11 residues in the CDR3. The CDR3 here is CATTEDVEQYF. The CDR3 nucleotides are TGTGCCACCACCGAGGACGTCGAGCAGTACTTC.

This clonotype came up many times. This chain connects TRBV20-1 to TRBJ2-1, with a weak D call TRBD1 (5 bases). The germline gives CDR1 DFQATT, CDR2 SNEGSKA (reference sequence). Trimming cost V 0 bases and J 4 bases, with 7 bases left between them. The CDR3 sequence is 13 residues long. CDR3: CSARDPGYNEQFF. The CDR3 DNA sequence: TGCAGTGCTAGAGATCCAGGGTACAATGAGCAGTTCTTC.

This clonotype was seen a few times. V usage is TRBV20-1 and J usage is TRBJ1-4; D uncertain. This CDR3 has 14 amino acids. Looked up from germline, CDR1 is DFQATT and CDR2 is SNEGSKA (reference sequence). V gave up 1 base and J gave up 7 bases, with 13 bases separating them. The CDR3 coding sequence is TGCAGTGCTAGAGGGTCAGGTATTGGTGAAAAACTGTTTTTT. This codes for CSARGSGIGEKLFF.

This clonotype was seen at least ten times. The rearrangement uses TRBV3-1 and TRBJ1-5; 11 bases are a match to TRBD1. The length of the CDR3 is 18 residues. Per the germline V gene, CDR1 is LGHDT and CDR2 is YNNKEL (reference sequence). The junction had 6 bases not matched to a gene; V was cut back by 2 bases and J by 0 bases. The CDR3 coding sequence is TGTGCCAGCAGCCAATCCCGGACAGGGGGCAATAGCAATCAGCCCCAGCATTTT. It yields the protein CASSQSRTGGNSNQPQHF.

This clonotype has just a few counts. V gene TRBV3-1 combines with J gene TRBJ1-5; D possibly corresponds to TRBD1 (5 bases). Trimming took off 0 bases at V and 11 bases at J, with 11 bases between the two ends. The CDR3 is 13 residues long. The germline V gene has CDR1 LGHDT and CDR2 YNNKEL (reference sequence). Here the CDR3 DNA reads TGTGCCAGCAGCCAAGATCGTGGGACGGCCCAGCATTTT. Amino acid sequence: CASSQDRGTAQHF.

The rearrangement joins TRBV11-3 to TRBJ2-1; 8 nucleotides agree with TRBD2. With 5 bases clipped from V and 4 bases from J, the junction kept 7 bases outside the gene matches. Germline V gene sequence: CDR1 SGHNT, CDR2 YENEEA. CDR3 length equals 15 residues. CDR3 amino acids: CASSLGGGPYNEQFF. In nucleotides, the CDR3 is TGTGCCAGCAGCCTCGGCGGGGGGCCTTACAATGAGCAGTTCTTC.

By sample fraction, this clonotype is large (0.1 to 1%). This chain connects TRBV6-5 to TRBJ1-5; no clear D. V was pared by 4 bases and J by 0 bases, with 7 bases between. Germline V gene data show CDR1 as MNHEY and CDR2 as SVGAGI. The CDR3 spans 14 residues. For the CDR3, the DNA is TGTGCCAGCAGTTCAGACAATAGCAATCAGCCCCAGCATTTT. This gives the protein CASSSDNSNQPQHF.

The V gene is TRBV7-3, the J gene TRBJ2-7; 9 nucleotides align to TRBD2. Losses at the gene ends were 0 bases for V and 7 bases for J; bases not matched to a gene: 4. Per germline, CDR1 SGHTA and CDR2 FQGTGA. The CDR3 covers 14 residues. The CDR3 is CASSLTSGSREQYF. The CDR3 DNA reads TGTGCCAGCAGCTTAACTAGCGGGAGTAGAGAGCAGTACTTC.

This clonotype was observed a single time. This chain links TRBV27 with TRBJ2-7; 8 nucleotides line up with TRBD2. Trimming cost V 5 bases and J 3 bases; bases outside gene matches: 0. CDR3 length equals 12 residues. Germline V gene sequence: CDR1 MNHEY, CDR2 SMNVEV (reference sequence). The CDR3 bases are TGTGCCAGCAGTACTAGCGGCTACGAGCAGTACTTC. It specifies CASSTSGYEQYF.

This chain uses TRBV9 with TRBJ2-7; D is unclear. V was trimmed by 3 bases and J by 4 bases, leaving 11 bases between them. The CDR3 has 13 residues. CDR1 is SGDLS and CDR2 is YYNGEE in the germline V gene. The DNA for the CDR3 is TGTGCCAGCAGCGGCCTGGATAGGTACGAGCAGTACTTC. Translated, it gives CASSGLDRYEQYF.